This T cell receptor beta chain stems from a study of long-term antiretroviral therapy in people with HIV. In the study overall: Samples from the earliest time points predate the 2015 immediate-ART recommendation by about a decade.

The immunoSEQ assay was v3.0, run at survey level. The table came from immunoSEQ multiplex PCR; TCRdb's copy has only in-frame clones and leaves some out. The sample includes about 28,000 clones, more than 85% seen only once; the top ten take around 4.2%. The germline V and J ends were trimmed by 2 bases and 7 bases, with 15 bases remaining between them. The germline gives CDR1 MDHEN, CDR2 SYDVKM. This CDR3 has 15 residues. Study-wide findings and caveats: Diversity measured after ART increased yet remained under transplant donor controls.

As to this clone: Antigen: not known.

The source is a man younger than 35 with HIV. Sequenced here: unsorted PBMCs, sampled 3.1 years after starting antiretroviral therapy. J is TRBJ2-4 and V is TRBV28; either TRBD1 or TRBD2 may supply D (7 bases each). CDR3 DNA sequence: TGTGCCAGCAGTTTAGGGATCCAGGGGGGGAACATTCAGTACTTC. The encoded protein is CASSLGIQGGNIQYF. The full variable domain, in which reference TRBV28 and TRBJ2-4 provide the parts outside the CDR3, is DVKVTQSSRYLVKRTGEKVFLECVQDMDHENMFWYRQDPGLGLRLIYFSYDVKMKEKGDIPEGYSVSREKKERFSLILESASTNQTSMYLCASSLGIQGGNIQYFGAGTRLSVL.